The subject of this entry is one TCR beta chain. V lost 2 bases and J lost 3; bases outside the gene matches: 9. The CDR3 consists of 16 residues. CDR1 is MNHEY and CDR2 is SMNVEV in the germline V gene (reference sequence). This sample is drawn from a study of blood T cell repertoires in COVID-19. Study-level background: Spain, Italy and the United States supplied samples that represented acute and convalescent COVID-19.

Study processing details: Counts of nucleated cells, estimated from reference gene primer amplification, were obtained. Using immunoSEQ multiplex PCR, the repertoire was profiled, and TCRdb retains in-frame clones only, with some absent. V and J calls plus clone size are reproduced from that table; the DNA served to infer D and trimming. There are 270,000 or so clones in the sample; 85% occur only once, and about 14% lies in the top ten. The clonotype originates from a human donor in a cohort sampled during active COVID-19. The sample taken for sequencing was peripheral blood. The chain uses TRBV27 and TRBJ1-2, with 7 positions matching TRBD1. This CDR3 is CASSLVPRQGDYGYTF. The CDR3 DNA is TGTGCCAGCAGTTTAGTGCCGAGACAGGGAGACTATGGCTACACCTTC.